This T cell receptor beta chain was captured by sequencing in a study of vaccination effects on CD4 cells after COVID-19. Study details: Antigen-specific CD4+ T cell clonotypes were called by their expansion after viral peptide-pool culture in ViraFEST. Findings of the study overall: Cross-reactivity with common cold coronaviruses was shown by only 1 of 255 vaccine-induced clones in healthy vaccinees. Substantial clonal contraction characterized both infection- and vaccine-induced clones late after vaccination.

This clone appeared a few times. The antigen is not known. Per germline, CDR1 SEHNR and CDR2 FQNEAQ (reference sequence). CDR3 length: 12 residues. V lost 1 base to trimming and J lost 4 bases, with 2 bases between them. The assay was immunoSEQ multiplex PCR, and TCRdb's table has in-frame clones only and misses some. The sample holds 37,000 or so clones, approximately 67% seen once. Cultured cells yielded isolated CD4+ T cells after 10 days. In the cultures, half the medium was exchanged for IL-2 medium on days 3 and 7. The receptor was derived from a human donor who received a COVID-19 vaccine. The sample in question was CD4+ T cells from PBMCs cultured without peptide, obtained before COVID-19 vaccination. The genes are TRBV7-9 and TRBJ1-5; D is uncertain. The CDR3 protein is CASSLDNQPQHF. In DNA form, the CDR3 reads TGTGCCAGCAGCTTAGATAATCAGCCCCAGCATTTT.